The 30 T cell receptor beta chains in this list originate from one sample, sequenced in a study of CD8 T cells in Susac syndrome. Reverse transcription used about 0.45 to 1 ug RNA and random hexamers. Each CDR3 protein is one row after TCRdb ran MiXCR on the immunoSEQ multiplex PCR reads. The table records more than 150,000 distinct CDR3 sequences, over 90% of them present only once. Sequences were obtained from CD8+ T cells from PBMCs. These receptors came from a human donor with Susac syndrome.

The V gene is TRBV19, the J gene TRBJ2-1; TRBD1 is a possible D gene (7 bases). This CDR3 has 12 residues. V lost 7 bases and J lost 7, with 11 bases in between. Germline-derived CDR1 and CDR2 are LNHDA and SQIVND (reference sequence). The CDR3 reads CASTQGGNEQFF. The CDR3 DNA is TGTGCCAGTACCCAGGGGGGTAATGAGCAGTTCTTC.

This chain connects TRBV30 to TRBJ2-3, with TRBD2 matching 9 bases. This CDR3 has 15 amino acids. Per the germline V gene, CDR1 is GTSNPN and CDR2 is SVGIG (reference sequence). V was clipped by 0 bases and J by 3 bases; unmatched bases: 4. The CDR3 bases are TGTGCCTGGAGTGTTGTCGCGGGGGGGACAGATACGCAGTATTTT. Translation: CAWSVVAGGTDTQYF.

The gene calls are TRBV3-1 and TRBJ2-7; 11 positions agree with TRBD2. Per germline, CDR1 LGHDT and CDR2 YNNKEL (reference sequence). V was pared by 3 bases and J by 0 bases, with 4 bases of the junction left unmatched. This CDR3 is built from 16 residues. The CDR3 is CASSHYGTSGSYEQYF. CDR3 in DNA: TGTGCCAGCAGCCACTACGGGACTAGCGGCTCCTACGAGCAGTACTTC.

The CDR3 loop is CAWSVGLGVGGYTF. The CDR3 nucleotides read TGTGCCTGGAGCGTCGGCCTGGGGGTTGGTGGCTACACCTTC. This sequence joins TRBV30 and TRBJ1-2; maybe TRBD1 (5 bases). Trimming took 3 bases from V and 7 from J, leaving 18 bases between them. Germline loops: CDR1 GTSNPN, CDR2 SVGIG (reference sequence). The CDR3 runs to 14 residues. Drawing the rest from reference TRBV30 and TRBJ1-2, the complete variable domain is SQTIHQWPATLVQPVGSPLSLECTVEGTSNPNLYWYRQAAGRGLQLLFYSVGIGQISSEVPQNLSASRPQDRQFILSSKKLLLSDSGFYLCAWSVGLGVGGYTFGSGTRLTVV.

The J gene is TRBJ2-1, the V gene TRBV7-9; the match to TRBD2 covers 15 bases. Germline trimming cut 4 bases from V and 6 bases from J; bases unmatched to any gene: 4. The CDR3 is made up of 16 amino acids. Germline loops: CDR1 SEHNR, CDR2 FQNEAQ (reference sequence). CDR3 in DNA: TGTGCCAGCAGCTCTCGGACTAGCGGGGGGGCCAATGAGCAGTTCTTC. This translates into CASSSRTSGGANEQFF. Full variable domain (missing parts from reference TRBV7-9 and TRBJ2-1): DTGVSQNPRHKITKRGQNVTFRCDPISEHNRLYWYRQTLGQGPEFLTYFQNEAQLEKSRLLSDRFSAERPKGSFSTLEIQRTEQGDSAMYLCASSSRTSGGANEQFFGPGTRLTVL.

The rearrangement links TRBV19 to TRBJ2-2; 12 bases line up with TRBD1. The CDR3 runs 16 residues. From germline, CDR1 is LNHDA and CDR2 SQIVND (reference sequence). Trimming at V came to 7 bases and at J to 6 bases, leaving 9 bases not matched to a gene. The CDR3 bases are TGTGCCAGTACTCCACGGGACAGGGGGCTGTCCGGGGAGCTGTTTTTT. This encodes CASTPRDRGLSGELFF.

The J gene is TRBJ1-1, the V gene TRBV12-3 or TRBV12-4, with 8 positions matching TRBD1. The ends lost 4 bases at V and 0 bases at J; junction bases unmatched: 4. This CDR3 is built from 15 residues. The CDR3: CASSYRQGMNTEAFF. The CDR3 DNA follows: TGTGCCAGCAGTTACCGACAGGGGATGAACACTGAAGCTTTCTTT.

The V gene is TRBV20-1, the J gene TRBJ1-4, with D unclear. Trimming shortened V by 1 base and J by 4 bases, and 4 bases separated the two germline ends. The CDR3 runs to 12 residues. Germline-derived CDR1 and CDR2 are DFQATT and SNEGSKA (reference sequence). The CDR3, as DNA: TGCAGTGCTAGAGTCCATAATGAAAAACTGTTTTTT. Translated, it gives CSARVHNEKLFF.

The V and J genes are TRBV12-3 or TRBV12-4 and TRBJ1-3; D ambiguous. The CDR3 loop spans 15 amino acids. Between the trimmed V and J ends, which lost 6 bases and 2 bases, there was a span of 14 bases. The CDR3 DNA reads TGTGCCAGCAGCTCGGCGGGGAGAGCTGGAAACACCATATATTTT. It translates to CASSSAGRAGNTIYF.

J is TRBJ2-1 and V is TRBV5-1; tentative D call: TRBD1 (5 bases). The germline CDR1 and CDR2 sequences are SGHRS and YFSETQ. The CDR3 totals 15 residues. V was pared by 0 bases and J by 4 bases, with 11 bases between. The CDR3: CASSLEGDGYNEQFF. CDR3 bases: TGCGCCAGCAGCTTGGAAGGGGATGGGTACAATGAGCAGTTCTTC.

This chain connects TRBV5-4 to TRBJ2-1, with D uncertain. V lost 7 bases to trimming and J lost 0 bases, with 20 bases between them. Per germline, CDR1 SGHNT and CDR2 YYREEE (reference sequence). The CDR3 has 17 amino acids. The CDR3 nucleotides read TGTGCCAGCGGTCTCGACGGACCTCTACGCTCCTACAATGAGCAGTTCTTC. Its protein product is CASGLDGPLRSYNEQFF.

The J gene is TRBJ2-3, the V gene TRBV19; TRBD2 agrees at 7 bases. Germline V lookup: CDR1 LNHDA, CDR2 SQIVND (reference sequence). The CDR3 contains 15 residues. The V and J ends lost 5 bases and 2 bases, in that order; junction bases with no gene match: 7. CDR3 sequence reads: CASSAGTTYTDTQYF. CDR3 nucleotide sequence: TGTGCCAGTAGTGCCGGGACTACCTACACAGATACGCAGTATTTT.

The V call is TRBV27, the J call TRBJ1-1, with TRBD1 matching 8 bases. From germline, CDR1 is MNHEY and CDR2 SMNVEV (reference sequence). The CDR3 runs to 14 residues. V gave up 4 bases and J gave up 2 bases; unmatched junction bases: 3. As DNA, the CDR3 is TGTGCCAGCAGTTCGGGACAGGACAACACTGAAGCTTTCTTT. It encodes CASSSGQDNTEAFF.

This sequence joins TRBV12-5 and TRBJ2-7, with D perhaps matching TRBD1 or TRBD2 (6 bases each). Trimming shortened V by 3 bases and J by 0 bases, and 15 bases separated the two germline ends. CDR3 length: 16 residues. Germline values: CDR1 LGHNT, CDR2 FRNRAP. Here the CDR3 DNA reads TGTGCTAGTGGTTTTTTTTCCGGGGGCCTCTCCTACGAGCAGTACTTC. This sequence encodes CASGFFSGGLSYEQYF.

The V gene is TRBV20-1, the J gene TRBJ2-1; D is perhaps TRBD1 (6 bases). The CDR3 loop spans 14 amino acids. The ends were cut back, 5 bases at V and 0 bases at J, with 11 bases in the middle. Germline-derived CDR1 and CDR2 are DFQATT and SNEGSKA (reference sequence). The CDR3 DNA sequence: TGCAGTGCTCGAAACAGGGACTCCTACAATGAGCAGTTCTTC. Its protein product is CSARNRDSYNEQFF.

V usage is TRBV4-1 and J usage is TRBJ1-5; D is possibly TRBD1 (6 bases). This CDR3 is 16 amino acids long. Trimming took off 6 bases at V and 3 bases at J, with 18 bases between the two ends. The germline V gene encodes CDR1 MGHRA and CDR2 YSYEKL. CDR3 sequence: CASRGRWGADNQPQHF. In nucleotides, the CDR3 is TGCGCCAGCAGGGGGAGGTGGGGGGCGGACAATCAGCCCCAGCATTTT.

V gene TRBV10-3 combines with J gene TRBJ2-3; D remains ambiguous. The CDR3 covers 13 residues. Germline CDR1 is ENHRY and CDR2 is SYGVKD. V was trimmed by 6 bases and J by 5 bases, leaving 12 bases between them. CDR3 coding DNA: TGTGCCATCAGCCCCCAGGTCGGAGATACGCAGTATTTT. Protein: CAISPQVGDTQYF.

J is TRBJ1-5 and V is TRBV12-3 or TRBV12-4, with D perhaps TRBD1 (5 bases). V was clipped by 6 bases and J by 1 base, with 13 bases between them. This CDR3 region has 15 residues. The CDR3 here is CASSKKQGSNQPQHF. For the CDR3, the DNA is TGTGCCAGCAGCAAGAAGCAGGGAAGCAATCAGCCCCAGCATTTT.

The chain recombines TRBV20-1 with TRBJ2-7, with no clear D. This CDR3 is 13 amino acids long. The V and J ends lost 3 bases and 1 base respectively, with 10 bases between them. Germline CDR1 DFQATT, CDR2 SNEGSKA (reference sequence). The CDR3 region has the DNA TGCAGTGCTAGTTCCTCTCGTTCCTACGAGCAGTACTTC. This translates into CSASSSRSYEQYF.

V usage is TRBV18 and J usage is TRBJ1-1; D unresolved. The V gene's germline CDR1 is KGHSH and CDR2 LQKENI. V was pared by 3 bases and J by 5 bases, with 10 bases between. The CDR3 has 13 residues. The CDR3 protein is CASSPEADTEAFF. DNA for the CDR3: TGTGCCAGCTCACCGGAGGCAGATACTGAAGCTTTCTTT.

CDR3: CASRYGGRQPQHF. The DNA for the CDR3 is TGTGCCAGTAGGTATGGGGGAAGGCAGCCCCAGCATTTT. V is TRBV19 and J is TRBJ1-5, with a possible D match to TRBD1 (5 bases). The germline V and J ends were trimmed by 6 bases and 7 bases, with 13 bases remaining between them. The length of the CDR3 is 13 residues. Germline CDR1 is LNHDA and CDR2 is SQIVND (reference sequence).

This sequence joins TRBV9 and TRBJ2-3, with D uncertain. CDR3 size: 12 residues. Trimming took off 0 bases at V and 5 bases at J, with 4 bases between the two ends. Germline V gene data show CDR1 as SGDLS and CDR2 as YYNGEE. CDR3 residues: CASSVDVDTQYF. CDR3 bases: TGTGCCAGCAGCGTAGACGTAGATACGCAGTATTTT.

Written as DNA, the CDR3 is TGTGCCAGCAGCGTCCGTGGGAGCGGCTCCTTCGGTGAGCAGTTCTTC. It specifies CASSVRGSGSFGEQFF. The chain couples TRBV9 to TRBJ2-1; D perhaps matches TRBD2 (5 bases). V shed 2 bases and J shed 9 bases, with 21 bases lying between them. The V gene's germline CDR1 is SGDLS and CDR2 YYNGEE. The CDR3 runs 16 residues.

This CDR3 is CASSDRDRRQKLFF. The CDR3 bases are TGTGCCAGCAGTGACCGGGACAGGCGACAAAAACTGTTTTTT. This sequence joins TRBV6-4 and TRBJ1-4, with TRBD1 identical over 8 bases. This CDR3 has 14 residues. Germline CDR1 reads MRHNA; CDR2 reads SNTAGT. The trim removed 2 bases at V and 9 bases at J, leaving 5 bases unmatched.

This clonotype showed up just once. The gene calls are TRBV20-1 and TRBJ2-3, with TRBD2 identical over 13 bases. In germline, CDR1 is DFQATT, CDR2 SNEGSKA (reference sequence). The trim removed 7 bases at V and 5 bases at J, leaving 12 bases unmatched. This CDR3 is 16 amino acids long. CDR3 coding DNA: TGCAGTGTCGACCACGGACTAGCGGGAGTTTTAGATACGCAGTATTTT. Translating it yields CSVDHGLAGVLDTQYF.

The gene calls are TRBV5-1 and TRBJ2-5; the D is unclear. This CDR3 comprises 13 residues. Germline V gene sequence: CDR1 SGHRS, CDR2 YFSETQ. V dropped 1 base and J dropped 4 bases, with 8 bases sitting between them. CDR3 in amino acids: CASSLKVSETQYF. CDR3 bases: TGCGCCAGCAGCTTGAAGGTATCAGAGACCCAGTACTTC.

This clonotype has more than one count but fewer than ten. The chain is built from TRBV5-6 and TRBJ2-7; 7 bases align to TRBD2. The CDR3 runs to 12 residues. V was pared by 2 bases and J by 6 bases, with 2 bases of the junction left unmatched. Germline V gene data show CDR1 as SGHDT and CDR2 as YYEEEE. DNA for the CDR3: TGTGCCAGCAGCTTTGGCGGGGGCGAGCAGTACTTC. Translating gives CASSFGGGEQYF.

This chain uses TRBV19 with TRBJ2-1; 11 bases align to TRBD2. This CDR3 spans 19 amino acids. V trimming: 4 bases; J trimming: 9 bases; junction bases outside the gene matches: 20. Germline loops: CDR1 LNHDA, CDR2 SQIVND (reference sequence). CDR3 amino acids: CASSSLKIAGGPIPSEQFF. The CDR3 DNA reads TGTGCCAGTAGTAGTTTAAAAATAGCGGGAGGGCCTATCCCGAGTGAGCAGTTCTTC.

The rearrangement links TRBV7-9 to TRBJ2-5, with TRBD2 identical over 9 bases. Germline V lookup: CDR1 SEHNR, CDR2 FQNEAQ (reference sequence). The CDR3 is made up of 14 amino acids. V was pared by 5 bases and J by 1 base, with 2 bases of the junction left unmatched. The CDR3 is CASSPSGIQETQYF. CDR3 DNA: TGTGCCAGCAGCCCTAGCGGGATCCAAGAGACCCAGTACTTC.

The chain links TRBV15 to TRBJ1-1, with D hard to call. The CDR3 sequence is 14 residues long. Germline loops: CDR1 LNHNV, CDR2 YYDKDF (reference sequence). Trimming pared 0 bases from V and 1 base from J, leaving 6 bases between. The chain's CDR3 is CATSRDRSNTEAFF. The DNA of the CDR3 is TGTGCCACCAGCAGAGATCGGTCGAACACTGAAGCTTTCTTT.